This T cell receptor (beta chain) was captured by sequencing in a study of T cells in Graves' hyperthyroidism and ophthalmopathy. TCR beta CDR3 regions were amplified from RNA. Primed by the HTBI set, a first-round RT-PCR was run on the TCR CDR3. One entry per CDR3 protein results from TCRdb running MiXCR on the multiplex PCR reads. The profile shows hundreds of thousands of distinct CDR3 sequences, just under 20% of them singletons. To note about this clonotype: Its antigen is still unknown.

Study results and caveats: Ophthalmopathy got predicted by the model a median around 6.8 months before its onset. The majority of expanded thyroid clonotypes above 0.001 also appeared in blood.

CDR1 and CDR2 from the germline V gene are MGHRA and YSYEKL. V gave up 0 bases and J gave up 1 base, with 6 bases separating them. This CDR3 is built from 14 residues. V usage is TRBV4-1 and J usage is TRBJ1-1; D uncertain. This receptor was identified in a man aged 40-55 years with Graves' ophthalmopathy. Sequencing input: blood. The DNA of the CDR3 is TGCGCCAGCAGCCAAGATCCGTCGAACACTGAAGCTTTCTTT. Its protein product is CASSQDPSNTEAFF.